The T cell receptor beta chain under discussion was sequenced for a study of T cells in Graves' hyperthyroidism and ophthalmopathy. The source material, RNA transcripts, was used to amplify TCR beta CDR3 regions. During a first-round RT-PCR of the TCR CDR3, the HTBI primer set was used. MiXCR was run by TCRdb on the multiplex PCR reads, yielding one entry per CDR3 protein. The sample carries over 350,000 distinct CDR3 sequences, about a fifth recorded once. This clonotype was seen many times. This CDR3 is 14 amino acids long. V was pared by 11 bases and J by 5 bases, with 13 bases of the junction left unmatched. Germline lookup yields CDR1 SNHLY and CDR2 FYNNEI.

The chain combines TRBV2 with TRBJ2-5; 8 nucleotides line up with TRBD1. Sequencing was carried out using blood. This clonotype was obtained from a man aged 18 to 29 with Graves' ophthalmopathy. CDR3 residues: CASGTGSPPETQYF. The DNA for the CDR3 is TGTGCCTCTGGGACAGGTTCCCCTCCTGAGACCCAGTACTTC. The whole variable domain, filled in from reference TRBV2 and TRBJ2-5, reads EPEVTQTPSHQVTQMGQEVILRCVPISNHLYFYWYRQILGQKVEFLVSFYNNEISEKSEIFDDQFSVERPDGSNFTLKIRSTKLEDSAMYFCASGTGSPPETQYFGPGTRLLVL.